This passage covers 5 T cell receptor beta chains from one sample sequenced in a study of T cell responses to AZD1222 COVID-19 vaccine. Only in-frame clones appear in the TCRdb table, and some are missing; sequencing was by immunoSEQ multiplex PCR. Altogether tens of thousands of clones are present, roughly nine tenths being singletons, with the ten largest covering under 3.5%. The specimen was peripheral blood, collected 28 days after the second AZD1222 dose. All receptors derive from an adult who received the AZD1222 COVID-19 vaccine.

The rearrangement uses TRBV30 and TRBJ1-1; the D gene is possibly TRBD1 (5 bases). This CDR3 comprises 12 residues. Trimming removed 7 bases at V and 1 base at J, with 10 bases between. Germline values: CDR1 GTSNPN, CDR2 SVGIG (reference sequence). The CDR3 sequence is CALDRANTEAFF. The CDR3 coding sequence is TGTGCCTTAGACAGAGCGAACACTGAAGCTTTCTTT.

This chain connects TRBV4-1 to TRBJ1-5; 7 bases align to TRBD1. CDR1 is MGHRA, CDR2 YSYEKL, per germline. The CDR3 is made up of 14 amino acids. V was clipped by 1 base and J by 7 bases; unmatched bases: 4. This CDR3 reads CASSQGQGYQPQHF. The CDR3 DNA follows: TGCGCCAGCAGCCAAGGACAGGGTTACCAGCCCCAGCATTTT.

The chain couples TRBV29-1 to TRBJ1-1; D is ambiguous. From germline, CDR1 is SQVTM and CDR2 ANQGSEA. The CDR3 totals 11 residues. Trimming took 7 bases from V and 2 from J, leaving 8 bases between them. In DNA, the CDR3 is TGCAGCGCTCTGTTCAACACTGAAGCTTTCTTT. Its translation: CSALFNTEAFF.

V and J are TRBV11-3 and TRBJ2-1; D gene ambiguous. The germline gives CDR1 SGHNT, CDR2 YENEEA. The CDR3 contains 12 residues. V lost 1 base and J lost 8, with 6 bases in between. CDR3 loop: CASSLGSYEQFF. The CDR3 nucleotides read TGTGCCAGCAGCTTAGGTAGTTATGAGCAGTTCTTC.

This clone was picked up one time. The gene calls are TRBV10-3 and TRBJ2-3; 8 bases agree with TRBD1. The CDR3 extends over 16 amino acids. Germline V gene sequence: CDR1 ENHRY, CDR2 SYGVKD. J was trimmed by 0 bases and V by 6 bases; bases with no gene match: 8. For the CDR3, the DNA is TGTGCCATCAGCTCAGGGGGCGAGGAGAGCACAGATACGCAGTATTTT. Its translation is CAISSGGEESTDTQYF.